The next 18 T cell receptor beta chains were all read from a single sample in a study of blood T cell repertoires in COVID-19. The protocol was immunoSEQ multiplex PCR, while the TCRdb copy is restricted to in-frame clones and leaves out a portion. The table lists 200,000 to 250,000 clones, around four fifths of them singletons. The sequenced material came from peripheral blood. These TCRs come from an older woman who had recovered from COVID-19.

The V and J genes are TRBV7-9 and TRBJ2-7; 10 bases are a match to TRBD1. The CDR3 sequence is 13 residues long. Trimming cost V 5 bases and J 6 bases; bases outside gene matches: 4. The germline gives CDR1 SEHNR, CDR2 FQNEAQ (reference sequence). The CDR3 sequence: CASSAGTGAEQYF. CDR3 coding DNA: TGTGCCAGCAGCGCAGGGACAGGGGCCGAGCAGTACTTC.

This clone was seen only a few times. The chain recombines TRBV7-9 with TRBJ1-1, with 8 positions matching TRBD1. The CDR3 extends over 14 amino acids. The germline V gene encodes CDR1 SEHNR and CDR2 FQNEAQ (reference sequence). V dropped 4 bases and J dropped 7; count of bases not matched to a gene: 8. CDR3 nucleotide sequence: TGTGCCAGCAGCTCGGGGACAGGAACTTATGAAGCTTTCTTT. This translates into CASSSGTGTYEAFF.

This clone was recorded only once. The chain uses TRBV5-1 and TRBJ2-3; 10 bases map to TRBD2. The V segment lost 0 bases and the J segment 4 bases; nucleotides outside the gene matches: 2. This CDR3 has 15 residues. Looked up from germline, CDR1 is SGHRS and CDR2 is YFSETQ. This chain's CDR3 is CASSLGSGGADTQYF. In DNA, the CDR3 is TGCGCCAGCAGCTTGGGCAGCGGGGGGGCAGATACGCAGTATTTT. The full variable domain, its missing parts supplied by reference TRBV5-1 and TRBJ2-3, is KAGVTQTPRYLIKTRGQQVTLSCSPISGHRSVSWYQQTPGQGLQFLFEYFSETQRNKGNFPGRFSGRQFSNSRSEMNVSTLELGDSALYLCASSLGSGGADTQYFGPGTRLTVL.

The rearrangement joins TRBV3-1 (or the pseudogene TRBV3-2) to TRBJ1-3, with D uncertain. There are 15 residues in the CDR3. The V end lost 4 bases, the J end lost 0 bases, and 10 bases lay between the germline ends. Germline V gene data show CDR1 as LGHDT and CDR2 as YNNKEL (reference sequence). The DNA for the CDR3 is TGTGCCAGCAGCCGGGCAGGCAGCTCTGGAAACACCATATATTTT. Translated, it gives CASSRAGSSGNTIYF.

The chain joins TRBV12-3 or TRBV12-4 to TRBJ1-2, with 10 nucleotides matching TRBD1. The CDR3 runs to 12 residues. Trimming removed 6 bases from V and 7 bases from J; junction bases left unmatched: 2. The CDR3 is CASRGTGVGYTF. Here the CDR3 DNA reads TGTGCCAGCAGGGGGACAGGGGTTGGCTACACCTTC.

The chain uses TRBV12-5 and TRBJ1-1; no clear D. The CDR3 length is 14 residues. Per germline, CDR1 LGHNT and CDR2 FRNRAP. V was trimmed by 10 bases and J by 1 base, leaving 16 bases between them. DNA of the CDR3: TGTGCTACTCAAGCCCTCACAGCGAACACTGAAGCTTTCTTT. Its translation is CATQALTANTEAFF.

V gene TRBV13 combines with J gene TRBJ2-2, with D perhaps matching TRBD2 (6 bases). This CDR3 is 17 amino acids long. The germline V gene has CDR1 PRHDT and CDR2 FYEKMQ (reference sequence). V lost 3 bases to trimming and J lost 1 base, with 15 bases between them. The CDR3 coding sequence is TGTGCCAGCAGCTTGGCGTGGGAGGCGCGGAACACCGGGGAGCTGTTTTTT. The encoded protein is CASSLAWEARNTGELFF. Using reference TRBV13 and TRBJ2-2 for the parts outside the CDR3, the full variable domain is AAGVIQSPRHLIKEKRETATLKCYPIPRHDTVYWYQQGPGQDPQFLISFYEKMQSDKGSIPDRFSAQQFSDYHSELNMSSLELGDSALYFCASSLAWEARNTGELFFGEGSRLTVL.

The gene calls are TRBV7-8 and TRBJ1-2; unclear D gene. Looked up from germline, CDR1 is SGHVS and CDR2 is FQNEAQ. Deletions cut 5 bases from V and 2 bases from J, with 9 bases between. CDR3 length: 13 amino acids. As DNA, the CDR3 is TGTGCCAGCAGCCTCGACGGGAACTATGGCTACACCTTC. This gives the protein CASSLDGNYGYTF.

The chain employs TRBV7-2 and TRBJ2-1; the D gene is possibly TRBD1 (7 bases). Deletions cut 8 bases from V and 0 bases from J, with 17 bases between. The CDR3 covers 16 residues. Germline loops: CDR1 SGHTA, CDR2 FQGNSA. The chain's CDR3 is CASVGGGVPSYNEQFF. DNA of the CDR3: TGTGCCAGCGTCGGAGGGGGCGTACCCTCCTACAATGAGCAGTTCTTC.

Concerning this clone itself: In the same sample, other DNA sequences code for this CDR3. This chain links TRBV2 with TRBJ2-5, with D unresolved. Per the germline V gene, CDR1 is SNHLY and CDR2 is FYNNEI. This CDR3 spans 12 amino acids. V was trimmed by 3 bases and J by 5 bases, leaving 7 bases between them. In DNA, the CDR3 is TGTGCCAGCAGTGATTTGCGTGAGACCCAGTACTTC. Translation: CASSDLRETQYF.

The table lists this clone with a count of one. The chain's CDR3 is CASSTRTGSYEQFF. The CDR3 DNA follows: TGTGCCAGCAGCACCCGGACAGGGTCGTATGAGCAGTTCTTC. This chain connects TRBV7-2 to TRBJ2-1, with 8 bases fitting TRBD1. CDR1 SGHTA and CDR2 FQGNSA come from the germline V gene. Losses at the gene ends were 5 bases for V and 8 bases for J; bases not matched to a gene: 8. The CDR3 contains 14 residues.

This chain connects TRBV6-6 to TRBJ2-1; tentatively, D is TRBD1 (5 bases). V was shortened by 5 bases and J by 6 bases, with 8 bases between the two germline ends. CDR3 length equals 12 residues. Germline V gene sequence: CDR1 MNHNY, CDR2 SVGAGI (reference sequence). CDR3 DNA: TGTGCCAGCAGTCCCGACAGCAATGAGCAGTTCTTC. Its protein is CASSPDSNEQFF.

CDR3 sequence (DNA): TGCAGTGCTAGTTGGGGGGGAGGCACCGGGGAGCTGTTTTTT. It yields the protein CSASWGGGTGELFF. The genes are TRBV20-1 and TRBJ2-2, with 7 bases lining up with TRBD2. Germline loops: CDR1 DFQATT, CDR2 SNEGSKA (reference sequence). The CDR3 has 14 residues. The trim removed 3 bases at V and 4 bases at J, leaving 5 bases unmatched.

V and J are TRBV7-4 and TRBJ1-4; 9 bases fit TRBD1. With 5 bases clipped from V and 0 bases from J, the junction kept 13 bases outside the gene matches. The CDR3 runs to 19 residues. CDR1 SGHVT and CDR2 SQSDAQ come from the germline V gene. CDR3 DNA sequence: TGTGCCAGCAGCCCCCCCGGGACAGGGCAAGATGCAACTAATGAAAAACTGTTTTTT. Translation: CASSPPGTGQDATNEKLFF.

CDR3 loop: CASSVARDRGLLPYGYTF. The CDR3 DNA sequence: TGTGCCAGCAGCGTAGCCCGAGACAGGGGGCTCCTTCCCTATGGCTACACCTTC. V and J are TRBV9 and TRBJ1-2; TRBD1 matches 10 bases. V lost 0 bases, J lost 4 bases, and 12 bases stayed unmatched. Germline V gives CDR1 SGDLS, CDR2 YYNGEE. The CDR3 length is 18 residues.

V usage is TRBV5-6 and J usage is TRBJ2-1; tentative D call: TRBD2 (6 bases). Germline V gives CDR1 SGHDT, CDR2 YYEEEE. CDR3 length: 15 amino acids. Trimming took 4 bases from V and 3 from J, leaving 14 bases between them. Written as DNA, the CDR3 is TGTGCCAGCAGCGAATCAACGACTAGCTACAATGAGCAGTTCTTC. The encoded protein is CASSESTTSYNEQFF.

This clone was seen only once. The J gene is TRBJ1-5, the V gene TRBV6-1; D call uncertain. Germline CDR1 reads MNHNS; CDR2 reads SASEGT. With 0 bases removed from V and 4 bases from J, the gap between germline ends came to 10 bases. The CDR3 covers 15 residues. This chain's CDR3 is CASSEAVGANQPQHF. CDR3 DNA: TGTGCCAGCAGTGAAGCGGTGGGCGCAAATCAGCCCCAGCATTTT.

This chain links TRBV9 with TRBJ1-3; weak D call: TRBD1 (6 bases). Germline-derived CDR1 and CDR2 are SGDLS and YYNGEE. CDR3 length: 15 amino acids. V lost 0 bases, J lost 3 bases, and 10 bases lay in between. CDR3 sequence: CASSVAGVDGNTIYF. CDR3 DNA sequence: TGTGCCAGCAGCGTAGCAGGGGTAGATGGAAACACCATATATTTT. Full variable domain (outside the CDR3, taken from reference TRBV9 and TRBJ1-3): DSGVTQTPKHLITATGQRVTLRCSPRSGDLSVYWYQQSLDQGLQFLIQYYNGEERAKGNILERFSAQQFPDLHSELNLSSLELGDSALYFCASSVAGVDGNTIYFGEGSWLTVV.